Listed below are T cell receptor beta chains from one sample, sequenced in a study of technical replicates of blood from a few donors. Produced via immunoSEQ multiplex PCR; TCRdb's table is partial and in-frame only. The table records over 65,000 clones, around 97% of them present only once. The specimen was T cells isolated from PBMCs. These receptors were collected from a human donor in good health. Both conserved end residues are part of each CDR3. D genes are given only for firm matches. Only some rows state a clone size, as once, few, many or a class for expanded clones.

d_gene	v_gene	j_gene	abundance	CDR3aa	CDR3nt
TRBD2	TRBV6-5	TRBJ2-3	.	CASTPSGGTDTQYF	TGTGCCAGCACCCCTAGCGGGGGCACCGATACGCAGTATTTT
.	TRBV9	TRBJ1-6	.	CASSQHPAKQGDSPLHF	TGTGCCAGCAGCCAACACCCGGCGAAACAGGGTGACTCACCCCTCCACTTT
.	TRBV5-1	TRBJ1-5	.	CASSLEGDSNQPQHF	TGCGCCAGCAGCTTGGAGGGAGACAGCAATCAGCCCCAGCATTTT
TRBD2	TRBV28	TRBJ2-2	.	CASTRAGGRGGELFF	TGTGCCAGCACTAGAGCGGGAGGGCGCGGCGGGGAGCTGTTTTTT
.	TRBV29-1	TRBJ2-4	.	CSVQITVPLAKNIQYF	TGCAGCGTCCAAATTACTGTTCCCCTAGCCAAAAACATTCAGTACTTC
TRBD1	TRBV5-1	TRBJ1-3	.	CASSIGTGANTIYF	TGCGCCAGCAGCATCGGGACAGGGGCCAACACCATATATTTT
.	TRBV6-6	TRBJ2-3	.	CASKADSTDTQYF	TGTGCCAGCAAGGCGGATAGCACAGATACGCAGTATTTT
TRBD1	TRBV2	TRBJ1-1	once	CATSFLTGGYTEAFF	TGTGCCACCTCCTTCCTTACAGGGGGGTACACTGAAGCTTTCTTT
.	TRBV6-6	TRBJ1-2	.	CASGGFLGARVGYTF	TGTGCCAGCGGGGGGTTCTTAGGGGCGAGAGTAGGCTACACCTTC
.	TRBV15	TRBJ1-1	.	CATSRAGTAMNTEAFF	TGTGCCACCAGCAGAGCCGGGACTGCCATGAACACTGAAGCTTTCTTT
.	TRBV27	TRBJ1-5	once	CASSFEGVGQPQHF	TGTGCCAGCAGTTTCGAAGGGGTAGGACAGCCCCAGCATTTT
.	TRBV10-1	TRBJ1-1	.	CASRQQGNTEAFF	TGCGCCAGCAGACAGCAGGGGAACACTGAAGCTTTCTTT
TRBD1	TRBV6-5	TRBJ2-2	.	CASSSGGQGAGELFF	TGTGCCAGCAGTTCTGGAGGACAGGGGGCCGGGGAGCTGTTTTTT
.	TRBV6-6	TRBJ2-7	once	CASSPGQLLYEQYF	TGTGCCAGCAGCCCCGGACAGTTACTCTACGAGCAGTACTTC
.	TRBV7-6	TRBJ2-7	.	CASSSGRAYEQYF	TGTGCCAGCAGCTCCGGGAGAGCCTACGAGCAGTACTTC
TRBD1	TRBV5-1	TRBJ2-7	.	CASSSDGTDFYEQYF	TGCGCCAGCAGCTCCGATGGGACAGATTTCTACGAGCAGTACTTC
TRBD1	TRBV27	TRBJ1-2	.	CASSADRDDQNYGYTF	TGTGCCAGCAGTGCGGACAGGGACGACCAAAACTATGGCTACACCTTC
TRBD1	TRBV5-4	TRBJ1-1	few	CASSQNPGQTLNTEAFF	TGTGCCAGCAGCCAGAATCCGGGACAGACTTTGAACACTGAAGCTTTCTTT